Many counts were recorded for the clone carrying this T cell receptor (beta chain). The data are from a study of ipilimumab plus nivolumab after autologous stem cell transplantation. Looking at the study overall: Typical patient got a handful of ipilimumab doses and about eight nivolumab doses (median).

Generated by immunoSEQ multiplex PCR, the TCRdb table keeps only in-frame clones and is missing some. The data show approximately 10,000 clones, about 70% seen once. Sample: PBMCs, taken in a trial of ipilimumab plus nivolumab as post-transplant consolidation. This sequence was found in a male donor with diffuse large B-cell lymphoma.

The CDR3 protein is CASSLGTQGGANYGYTF. The CDR3 nucleotides are TGTGCCAGCAGCTTAGGTACCCAGGGTGGAGCTAACTATGGCTACACCTTC. The genes are TRBV7-8 and TRBJ1-2; TRBD1 is a possible D gene (5 bases). The CDR3 spans 17 residues. CDR1 SGHVS and CDR2 FQNEAQ come from the germline V gene. The V and J ends lost 1 base and 0 bases respectively, with 15 bases between them.